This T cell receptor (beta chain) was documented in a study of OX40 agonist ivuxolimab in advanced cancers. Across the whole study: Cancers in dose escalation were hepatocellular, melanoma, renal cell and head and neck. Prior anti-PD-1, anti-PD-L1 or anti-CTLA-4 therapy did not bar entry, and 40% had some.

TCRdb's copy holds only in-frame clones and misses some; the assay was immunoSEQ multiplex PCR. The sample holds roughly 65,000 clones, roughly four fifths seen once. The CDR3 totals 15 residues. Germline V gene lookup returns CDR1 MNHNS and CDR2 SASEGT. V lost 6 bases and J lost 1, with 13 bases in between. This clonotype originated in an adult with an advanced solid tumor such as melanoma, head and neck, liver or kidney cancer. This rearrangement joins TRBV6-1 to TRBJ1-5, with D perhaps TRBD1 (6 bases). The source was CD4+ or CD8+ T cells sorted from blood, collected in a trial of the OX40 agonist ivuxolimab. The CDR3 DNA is TGTGCCAGCAGAAACAGGGTAGGGAGCAATCAGCCCCAGCATTTT. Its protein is CASRNRVGSNQPQHF.